The 8 T cell receptor beta chains below come from one sample, sequenced in a study of post-analysis software for immune sequencing data. Study-wide points: Compared with controls, patients had more of about five TRBV segments, including TRBV5-6, TRBV5-1 and TRBV20-1.

Unique molecular identifiers were present in the TCR beta cDNA libraries. TCRdb ran MiXCR on the PCR reads and lists one entry per CDR3 protein. The sample has some 690,000 distinct CDR3 sequences, 30% seen once; the top ten hold under 0.7%. No antigen has been assigned to these receptors. Sequenced input: blood. The receptor source for this set is a girl under 18 with multiple sclerosis.

This clonotype was counted a few times. V gene TRBV4-3 combines with J gene TRBJ2-1; D call uncertain. There are 15 residues in the CDR3. The germline V gene has CDR1 LGHNA and CDR2 YSLEER. The V end lost 6 bases, the J end lost 3 bases, and 15 bases lay between the germline ends. CDR3 region: CASSLSADGYNEQFF. As DNA, the CDR3 is TGCGCCAGCAGTCTGAGCGCCGACGGCTACAATGAGCAGTTCTTC.

The chain combines TRBV20-1 with TRBJ2-3, with D perhaps given as TRBD1 or TRBD2 (5 bases each). V lost 3 bases to trimming and J lost 6 bases, with 13 bases between them. The CDR3 runs 13 residues. Germline CDR1 DFQATT, CDR2 SNEGSKA (reference sequence). The CDR3 DNA reads TGCAGTGCTAGGAGCGCTGGGACCGATACGCAGTATTTT. It specifies CSARSAGTDTQYF.

The chain joins TRBV29-1 to TRBJ1-1; D uncertain. This CDR3 has 13 amino acids. Germline V gene lookup returns CDR1 SQVTM and CDR2 ANQGSEA. With 5 bases removed from V and 3 bases from J, the gap between germline ends came to 13 bases. Written as DNA, the CDR3 is TGCAGCGTTACCACCGACGGATACACTGAAGCTTTCTTT. Residues: CSVTTDGYTEAFF.

The chain carries TRBV10-3 and TRBJ2-1; weak D call: TRBD2 (6 bases). The germline V gene has CDR1 ENHRY and CDR2 SYGVKD. The V end was cut by 4 bases, the J end by 3 bases, with 13 bases between. The CDR3 is made up of 15 amino acids. In nucleotides, the CDR3 is TGTGCCATCAGTGTCACTAGCCAGAACTACAATGAGCAGTTCTTC. Translated, it gives CAISVTSQNYNEQFF.

The chain has TRBV7-2 and TRBJ2-4; D gene uncertain. CDR3 length equals 14 residues. V shed 5 bases and J shed 13 bases, with 21 bases lying between them. The germline CDR1 and CDR2 sequences are SGHTA and FQGNSA. As DNA, the CDR3 is TGTGCCAGCAGCCCAGTCTTGCCCTACAATGAGCAGTACTTC. As protein: CASSPVLPYNEQYF.

This clonotype was recorded a few times. The V gene is TRBV29-1, the J gene TRBJ1-5; D uncertain. The CDR3 runs to 13 residues. V was shortened by 3 bases and J by 3 bases, with 9 bases between the two germline ends. In germline, CDR1 is SQVTM, CDR2 ANQGSEA. This CDR3 is CSVEVALNQPQHF. The DNA for the CDR3 is TGCAGCGTTGAGGTGGCACTCAATCAGCCCCAGCATTTT. The variable domain in full, with the rest retrieved from reference TRBV29-1 and TRBJ1-5, is SAVISQKPSRDICQRGTSLTIQCQVDSQVTMMFWYRQQPGQSLTLIATANQGSEATYESGFVIDKFPISRPNLTFSTLTVSNMSPEDSSIYLCSVEVALNQPQHFGDGTRLSIL.

This clonotype was found a few times. The chain links TRBV5-6 to TRBJ2-5, with D possibly being TRBD1 (6 bases). Germline assignment: CDR1 SGHDT and CDR2 YYEEEE. This CDR3 spans 15 amino acids. Trimming removed 1 base at V and 1 base at J, with 11 bases between. CDR3: CASSLILGAQETQYF. CDR3 in DNA: TGTGCCAGCAGCTTGATTCTGGGGGCCCAAGAGACCCAGTACTTC. The whole variable domain, remainder taken from reference TRBV5-6 and TRBJ2-5, is DAGVTQSPTHLIKTRGQQVTLRCSPKSGHDTVSWYQQALGQGPQFIFQYYEEEERQRGNFPDRFSGHQFPNYSSELNVNALLLGDSALYLCASSLILGAQETQYFGPGTRLLVL.

The sample holds a few counts of this clonotype. The chain combines TRBV3-1 with TRBJ1-2, with D tentatively TRBD1 (5 bases). Germline V gene lookup returns CDR1 LGHDT and CDR2 YNNKEL (reference sequence). Trimming stripped 2 bases from V and 4 bases from J, with 14 bases between. The CDR3 consists of 15 residues. CDR3 nucleotides: TGTGCCAGCAGCCAACTAGGGGCTCAGAGCTATGGCTACACCTTC. Residues: CASSQLGAQSYGYTF.